The 21 T cell receptor beta chains given below trace back to one sample, sequenced in a study of Ad26.COV2.S vaccination and SARS-CoV-2 variants. Noted treatment: over 15 received Ad26.COV2.S at low or high dose, single or two shots; several received placebo; per-sample allocation not given. Specimens were obtained on day 63 following the first vaccine or placebo injection. Sequenced by immunoSEQ multiplex PCR; TCRdb stores in-frame clones only, minus some. Of 360,000 or so clones listed, roughly 84% are singletons. This specimen consisted of peripheral blood, obtained in a trial of Ad26.COV2.S vaccine versus placebo. These receptors were collected from a person between 18 and 59 years old who received the Ad26.COV2.S COVID-19 vaccine or a placebo.

This sequence joins TRBV10-2 and TRBJ2-5, with 13 nucleotides matching TRBD2. The CDR3 is made up of 17 amino acids. V shed 3 bases, J shed 7 bases, and the junction held 11 bases outside the gene matches. CDR1 is WSHSY, CDR2 SAAADI, per germline. The DNA for the CDR3 is TGCGCCAGCAGTGAACTTAGGACTAGCGGGGGCCATCGGACCCAGTACTTC. Its protein is CASSELRTSGGHRTQYF.

CDR3 residues: CASSQAPIRNEQFF. The CDR3 DNA is TGCGCCAGCAGCCAAGCCCCCATACGCAATGAGCAGTTCTTC. The chain links TRBV4-3 to TRBJ2-1; D is uncertain. Germline V gene sequence: CDR1 LGHNA, CDR2 YSLEER. V lost 1 base to trimming and J lost 6 bases, with 10 bases between them. This CDR3 is 14 amino acids long.

The chain is built from TRBV11-2 and TRBJ2-2; the D is unclear. The length of the CDR3 is 15 residues. Germline V gives CDR1 SGHAT, CDR2 FQNNGV. V lost 2 bases to trimming and J lost 3 bases, with 10 bases between them. The CDR3 spells CASSLQGLDTGELFF. The CDR3 DNA reads TGTGCCAGCAGCTTACAAGGGCTCGACACCGGGGAGCTGTTTTTT.

The chain has TRBV6-5 and TRBJ1-2; D is uncertain. The ends were cut back, 4 bases at V and 0 bases at J, with 15 bases in the middle. The V gene's germline CDR1 is MNHEY and CDR2 SVGAGI. The CDR3 loop spans 16 amino acids. The CDR3 bases are TGTGCCAGCAGTTCCCCTCGACGGGAAACTAACTATGGCTACACCTTC. As protein: CASSSPRRETNYGYTF.

The chain combines TRBV30 with TRBJ1-1; a possible D gene is TRBD1 (6 bases). This CDR3 comprises 11 residues. Germline V gene sequence: CDR1 GTSNPN, CDR2 SVGIG (reference sequence). V lost 8 bases to trimming and J lost 1 base, with 8 bases between them. The CDR3 protein is CAGTRNTEAFF. Written as DNA, the CDR3 is TGTGCCGGGACACGGAACACTGAAGCTTTCTTT.

The genes are TRBV7-9 and TRBJ2-1; 10 bases align to TRBD2. J lost 3 bases, V lost 3 bases, and 2 bases had no gene match. The germline gives CDR1 SEHNR, CDR2 FQNEAQ (reference sequence). This CDR3 comprises 15 residues. The CDR3, as DNA: TGTGCCAGCAGCTTCCTAGCGGGGGTCTACAATGAGCAGTTCTTC. Its protein product is CASSFLAGVYNEQFF. Full variable domain (remainder filled in from reference TRBV7-9 and TRBJ2-1): DTGVSQNPRHKITKRGQNVTFRCDPISEHNRLYWYRQTLGQGPEFLTYFQNEAQLEKSRLLSDRFSAERPKGSFSTLEIQRTEQGDSAMYLCASSFLAGVYNEQFFGPGTRLTVL.

This sequence joins TRBV5-5 and TRBJ1-2; a weak D match, TRBD1 (5 bases). Germline V gene data show CDR1 as SGHKS and CDR2 as YYEKEE (reference sequence). The CDR3 extends over 14 amino acids. Trimming took off 1 base at V and 5 bases at J, with 12 bases between the two ends. The CDR3 nucleotides read TGTGCCAGCAGCTTGCCAGGGATTTCGTATGGCTACACCTTC. Its translation is CASSLPGISYGYTF.

The J gene is TRBJ2-1, the V gene TRBV3-1 (or the pseudogene TRBV3-2); 8 bases fit TRBD2. The CDR3 runs 17 residues. Losses at the gene ends were 0 bases for V and 4 bases for J; bases not matched to a gene: 8. Looked up from germline, CDR1 is LGHDT and CDR2 is YNNKEL (reference sequence). The CDR3 protein is CASSQDDERGLYNEQFF. As DNA, the CDR3 is TGTGCCAGCAGCCAAGACGACGAGCGGGGGCTATACAATGAGCAGTTCTTC.

The chain combines TRBV9 with TRBJ2-1, with TRBD2 as a possible D gene (7 bases). Germline-derived CDR1 and CDR2 are SGDLS and YYNGEE. The germline V and J ends were trimmed by 4 bases and 1 base, with 21 bases remaining between them. The CDR3 length is 18 residues. The DNA for the CDR3 is TGTGCCAGCAGCCTAGGCTTAGAGGAGGGGGGGTCCTACAATGAGCAGTTCTTC. Encoded protein: CASSLGLEEGGSYNEQFF. Supplemented by reference TRBV9 and TRBJ2-1, the full variable domain reads DSGVTQTPKHLITATGQRVTLRCSPRSGDLSVYWYQQSLDQGLQFLIQYYNGEERAKGNILERFSAQQFPDLHSELNLSSLELGDSALYFCASSLGLEEGGSYNEQFFGPGTRLTVL.

This chain uses TRBV3-1 (or the pseudogene TRBV3-2) with TRBJ2-5; 11 bases line up with TRBD2. Trimming at V came to 4 bases and at J to 1 base, leaving 2 bases not matched to a gene. Germline assignment: CDR1 LGHDT and CDR2 YNNKEL (reference sequence). CDR3 length: 15 residues. Here the CDR3 reads CASSRLAGSQETQYF. In DNA, the CDR3 is TGTGCCAGCAGCCGACTAGCGGGGAGCCAAGAGACCCAGTACTTC.

The rearrangement joins TRBV7-3 to TRBJ2-2; a weak D match, TRBD1 (5 bases). Deletions cut 5 bases from V and 1 base from J, with 17 bases between. Germline V gene data show CDR1 as SGHTA and CDR2 as FQGTGA. The CDR3 totals 17 residues. This CDR3 reads CASSQEAFRVNTGELFF. CDR3 DNA sequence: TGTGCCAGCAGCCAAGAGGCGTTCAGGGTGAACACCGGGGAGCTGTTTTTT.

The chain is built from TRBV2 and TRBJ1-1; D is unresolved. The CDR3 contains 12 residues. Between the trimmed V and J ends, which lost 6 bases and 1 base, there was a span of 6 bases. Germline assignment: CDR1 SNHLY and CDR2 FYNNEI. CDR3: CASSRSNTEAFF. The CDR3 nucleotides read TGTGCCAGCAGCAGGTCGAACACTGAAGCTTTCTTT.

V usage is TRBV7-6 and J usage is TRBJ2-7, with D possibly TRBD2 on 6 matching bases. The CDR3 consists of 12 residues. The germline CDR1 and CDR2 sequences are SGHVS and FNYEAQ. V was pared by 4 bases and J by 7 bases, with 11 bases between. The CDR3 reads CASSSAGREQYF. The CDR3 bases are TGTGCCAGCAGCTCCGCAGGGAGGGAGCAGTACTTC. Using reference TRBV7-6 and TRBJ2-7 for the parts outside the CDR3, the full variable domain is GAGVSQSPRYKVTKRGQDVALRCDPISGHVSLYWYRQALGQGPEFLTYFNYEAQQDKSGLPNDRFSAERPEGSISTLTIQRTEQRDSAMYRCASSSAGREQYFGPGTRLTVT.

This clone showed up just once. The chain has TRBV11-2 and TRBJ1-2; unclear D gene. The V and J ends lost 2 bases and 1 base respectively, with 8 bases between them. CDR3 length equals 14 residues. Germline lookup yields CDR1 SGHAT and CDR2 FQNNGV. CDR3 amino acids: CASSLSWDNYGYTF. The CDR3, as DNA: TGTGCCAGCAGCTTATCTTGGGATAACTATGGCTACACCTTC.

This sequence joins TRBV9 and TRBJ2-5; D gene unclear. CDR1 is SGDLS, CDR2 YYNGEE, per germline. The CDR3 consists of 14 residues. V was shortened by 0 bases and J by 1 base, with 7 bases between the two germline ends. CDR3 in amino acids: CASSVVGGQETQYF. Written as DNA, the CDR3 is TGTGCCAGCAGCGTAGTTGGCGGCCAAGAGACCCAGTACTTC.

Details on this clone: Other DNA variants within this sample encode the same CDR3. The rearrangement joins TRBV12-3 or TRBV12-4 to TRBJ1-1, with D uncertain. This CDR3 is 13 amino acids long. Trimming took 3 bases from V and 4 from J, leaving 9 bases between them. CDR3 protein: CASSFSGGTEAFF. The CDR3 DNA reads as TGTGCCAGCAGTTTTTCGGGAGGCACTGAAGCTTTCTTT.

This sequence joins TRBV15 and TRBJ1-1; 9 bases line up with TRBD1. The CDR3 runs to 14 residues. The V gene's germline CDR1 is LNHNV and CDR2 YYDKDF (reference sequence). With 5 bases clipped from V and 5 bases from J, the junction kept 6 bases outside the gene matches. The CDR3 DNA reads as TGTGCCACCAGCCAAGGGACAGGGCGGACTGAAGCTTTCTTT. It translates to CATSQGTGRTEAFF.

A note on this clone: An end of the junction does not agree with germline; a read error may underlie this. The rearrangement uses TRBV7-7 and TRBJ2-3; 14 bases map to TRBD2. Germline-derived CDR1 and CDR2 are SSHAT and FNYEAQ (reference sequence). The CDR3 sequence is 17 residues long. CDR3 protein: CASSLGGLAGGTDTQYF. The CDR3 nucleotides are TGTGCTAGCAGCTTAGGGGGACTAGCGGGGGGCACAGATACGCAGTATTTT.

V is TRBV7-9 and J is TRBJ2-1; perhaps TRBD2 as D (5 bases). V lost 8 bases, J lost 9 bases, and 8 bases lay in between. The CDR3 totals 10 residues. The germline gives CDR1 SEHNR, CDR2 FQNEAQ (reference sequence). The CDR3 bases are TGTGCCAGCTCGGGGAGTGAGCAGTTCTTC. This sequence encodes CASSGSEQFF.

The V gene is TRBV29-1, the J gene TRBJ2-1; 7 bases align to TRBD2. CDR1 SQVTM and CDR2 ANQGSEA come from the germline V gene. After removal of 3 bases from V and 10 bases from J, the junction contained 12 bases not matched to a gene. The CDR3 loop spans 14 amino acids. The CDR3 loop is CSVDEAGPGWEQFF. The CDR3 nucleotides are TGCAGCGTTGATGAAGCGGGGCCTGGGTGGGAGCAGTTCTTC.

The V and J genes are TRBV6-6 and TRBJ1-2; 11 nucleotides line up with TRBD1. CDR3 length: 17 residues. V lost 5 bases and J lost 5; bases outside the gene matches: 13. The germline V gene encodes CDR1 MNHNY and CDR2 SVGAGI (reference sequence). The chain's CDR3 is CASSLWDRGKASYGYTF. The CDR3 DNA reads as TGTGCCAGCAGTCTATGGGACAGGGGGAAGGCTAGTTATGGCTACACCTTC.